The present TCR beta chain was sequenced within a study of blood T cell repertoires in COVID-19. Study details: The study drew acute and convalescent COVID-19 samples from the United States, Italy and Spain. The analysed material was cDNA or gDNA that came from T cells, B-cell-depleted T cells, or PBMCs.

V dropped 8 bases and J dropped 10 bases, with 26 bases sitting between them. The CDR3 is 15 amino acids. The germline CDR1 and CDR2 sequences are KGHSH and LQKENI. Study processing details: Nucleated cell number was recorded as an estimate derived from reference gene primer amplification. Repertoires were generated with immunoSEQ multiplex PCR, while TCRdb's copy carries only in-frame clones and drops some. V and J calls and clone size follow that table, whereas D and trimming were derived from the DNA. In the table there are about 480,000 clones, approximately 86% of which are singletons. The chain is built from TRBV18 and TRBJ1-1; D is possibly TRBD1 (5 bases). The sequence was obtained from a woman in her sixties who had recovered from COVID-19. Sequenced input: PBMCs or T cells enriched from blood (not recorded which). The CDR3 here is CASGEELGGTLRAFF. As DNA, the CDR3 is TGTGCCAGCGGCGAGGAGCTCGGGGGGACCTTAAGAGCTTTCTTT.